These T cell receptor beta chains were read from a single sample in a study of OX40 agonist ivuxolimab in advanced cancers. TCRdb's table, derived via immunoSEQ multiplex PCR, lists solely in-frame clones and lacks some. Among about 46,000 clones listed, over 75% were seen once. The sequenced sample was CD4+ or CD8+ T cells sorted from blood, obtained in a trial of the OX40 agonist ivuxolimab. These receptors came from an adult with an advanced solid tumor such as melanoma, head and neck, liver or kidney cancer. Both conserved end residues are part of each CDR3. D genes are given only for firm matches. The listing skips clone size in some rows; elsewhere it reads once, few, many or a size class.

V	size	D	J	DNA	CDR3
TRBV28	.	.	TRBJ1-5	TGTGCCAGCAGCGACGGATTTAGCAATCAGCCCCAGCATTTT	CASSDGFSNQPQHF
TRBV28	once	TRBD1	TRBJ2-7	TGTGCCAGCAGTTTTGGGACAGGATCACCTCACGGAATCGGGCAGTACTTC	CASSFGTGSPHGIGQYF
TRBV4-1	.	.	TRBJ1-2	TGCGCCAGCAGCCAAGCCCTACCCCTCCCGTACGGTTCCAACTATGGCTACACCTTC	CASSQALPLPYGSNYGYTF
TRBV29-1	.	TRBD2	TRBJ2-3	TGCAGCGTTGTTAGTACTAGCGGGAGTTGGACAGATACGCAGTATTTT	CSVVSTSGSWTDTQYF
TRBV28	.	.	TRBJ2-3	TGTGCCAGCAGTTTGATCCAGAATCGAGATACGCAGTATTTT	CASSLIQNRDTQYF
TRBV30	.	.	TRBJ2-3	TGTGCCTGGAGTATCTACAGTTATTCAGATACGCAGTATTTT	CAWSIYSYSDTQYF
TRBV13	.	.	TRBJ2-5	TGTGCCAGCAGGGTAGCCCCCCGGGAGACCCAGTACTTC	CASRVAPRETQYF
TRBV9	.	.	TRBJ2-1	TGTGCCAGCACCGTAGGGGGTAGGGGAGACAATGAGCAGTTCTTC	CASTVGGRGDNEQFF
TRBV4-1	once	.	TRBJ2-7	TGCGCCAGCAGCCAAGCGACAGGCTCCTACGAGCAGTACTTC	CASSQATGSYEQYF
TRBV9	.	.	TRBJ2-1	TGTGCCAGCAGCGTAGGAACCGTATTATGGGATGAGCAGTTCTTC	CASSVGTVLWDEQFF
TRBV15	.	.	TRBJ2-7	TGTGCCACCAGCAGAGGCAGCCGTGGTGCGGAGCAGTACTTC	CATSRGSRGAEQYF
TRBV30	once	.	TRBJ1-4	TGTGCCTGGAGTTCTGAGAATGAAAAACTGTTTTTT	CAWSSENEKLFF
TRBV4-3	.	.	TRBJ1-2	TGCGCCAGCAGCCAAGACCTACAGGAACCATCGGCAAACTATGGCTACACCTTC	CASSQDLQEPSANYGYTF
TRBV4-2	.	.	TRBJ2-7	TGTGCCAGCAGCCAAGAAAGCGGGTTAAACTCCTACGAGCAGTACTTC	CASSQESGLNSYEQYF
TRBV9	.	.	TRBJ1-6	TGTGCCAGCAGCGACGCCAGTAATTCACCCCTCCACTTT	CASSDASNSPLHF
TRBV30	once	.	TRBJ1-2	TGTGCCTGGACCGTGGGGGTTTCCTATGGCTACACCTTC	CAWTVGVSYGYTF
TRBV30	.	TRBD2	TRBJ2-1	TGTGCCTGGAATTCCGGGACTAGCTTTTACAATGAGCAGTTCTTC	CAWNSGTSFYNEQFF
TRBV7-8	.	.	TRBJ2-3	TGTGCCAGCAGCTTAGCGGGGTACACAGATACGCAGTATTTT	CASSLAGYTDTQYF
TRBV2	.	.	TRBJ2-1	TGTGCCAGCAGGACCCTTAGTTCCGGGAATGAGCAGTTCTTC	CASRTLSSGNEQFF
TRBV19	.	.	TRBJ2-7	TGTGCCAGTAGTATAATTGGGGGCGAGCAGTACTTC	CASSIIGGEQYF
TRBV9	.	.	TRBJ1-1	TGTGCCAGCAGCGTAGGGGAGAACACTGAAGCTTTCTTT	CASSVGENTEAFF
TRBV7-9	.	.	TRBJ2-7	TGTGCCAGCAGCGCCTCCTACTACGAGCAGTACTTC	CASSASYYEQYF
TRBV7-3	.	.	TRBJ2-3	TGTGCCAGCAGCTCCCTTGGCACAGATACGCAGTATTTT	CASSSLGTDTQYF
TRBV6-1	.	.	TRBJ2-7	TGTGCCAGCAAAGACAGCCTCCTCTACGAGCAGTACTTC	CASKDSLLYEQYF
TRBV4-3	.	.	TRBJ1-4	TGCGCCAGCAGCCAAGAACCTTACGGGACTAATGAAAAACTGTTTTTT	CASSQEPYGTNEKLFF
TRBV19	.	.	TRBJ2-3	TGTGCCAGTAGTATAGACAGGGCAACAGATACGCAGTATTTT	CASSIDRATDTQYF
TRBV4-1	few	TRBD2	TRBJ2-1	TGCGCCAGCAGCCAGCAGGGACTAGCTTCGGTCTATGAGCAGTTCTTC	CASSQQGLASVYEQFF
TRBV30	.	.	TRBJ1-5	TGTGCCTGGGGAGACAGCCCCGCTCAGCCCCAGCATTTT	CAWGDSPAQPQHF
TRBV6-4	.	.	TRBJ2-1	TGTGCCAGCACCCTCGACAGGCCCTACAATGAGCAGTTCTTC	CASTLDRPYNEQFF
TRBV9	.	TRBD1	TRBJ2-7	TGTGCCAGCAGCGTAGTGGACAGGGGCGAGCAGTACTTC	CASSVVDRGEQYF
TRBV7-6	.	.	TRBJ1-1	TGTGCCAGCAGCCCCAGGACGGGGATGAACACTGAAGCTTTCTTT	CASSPRTGMNTEAFF
TRBV2	.	.	TRBJ1-1	TGTGCCAGCAGCCGAGACAGGACCTTGAACACTGAAGCTTTCTTT	CASSRDRTLNTEAFF
TRBV5-8	once	.	TRBJ2-7	TGTGCCAGCAGCTTGGATTTTTACGGTAGCTCCTACGAGCAGTACTTC	CASSLDFYGSSYEQYF
TRBV29-1	.	.	TRBJ1-3	TGCAGCGTAAGGACAAACTCTGGAAACACCATATATTTT	CSVRTNSGNTIYF
TRBV19	.	.	TRBJ1-5	TGTGCCAGTAGTTGGGGACAAGGCAATCAGCCCCAGCATTTT	CASSWGQGNQPQHF
TRBV4-1	.	.	TRBJ1-5	TGCGCCAGCAGCCAAGTCCGGGGCAGCCAGCCCCAGCATTTT	CASSQVRGSQPQHF
TRBV4-3	.	.	TRBJ2-7	TGCGCCAGCAGCCAAGAACGGCAAGGCCACGAGCAGTACTTC	CASSQERQGHEQYF
TRBV9	.	.	TRBJ2-2	TGTGCCAGCAGGGACGACGCGGGTGGCGGGGAGCTGTTTTTT	CASRDDAGGGELFF
TRBV13	.	TRBD2	TRBJ2-7	TGTGCCAGCAGCGGGAGCGGGGGCTACGAGCAGTACTTC	CASSGSGGYEQYF
TRBV4-1	.	.	TRBJ1-1	TGCGCCAGCAGCCAAGATCCGGCCCGGGTCGAAGCTTTCTTT	CASSQDPARVEAFF
TRBV19	.	.	TRBJ1-2	TGTGCCAGTAGTATAGGGGTAACTCGAGGCTACACCTTC	CASSIGVTRGYTF
TRBV28	.	.	TRBJ2-7	TGTGCCAGCAGTTCCGACCTCTACGAGCAGTACTTC	CASSSDLYEQYF
TRBV11-2	.	TRBD2	TRBJ2-5	TGTGCCAGCAGCTTAGAAGGGACTAGCGGGGGTTCCATCTGGGGAGAGACCCAGTACTTC	CASSLEGTSGGSIWGETQYF
TRBV30	.	.	TRBJ2-3	TGTGCCTACAATCTAGCTGGGACGCAGTATTTT	CAYNLAGTQYF
TRBV11-2	.	.	TRBJ1-1	TGTGCCAGCAGCTTAGCCGGGTGGCTGAACACTGAAGCTTTCTTT	CASSLAGWLNTEAFF
TRBV25-1	.	TRBD1	TRBJ1-4	TGTGCCAGCAGTGAATTGACAGGGAGAGGTGAAAAACTGTTTTTT	CASSELTGRGEKLFF
TRBV13	once	TRBD2	TRBJ2-1	TGTGCCAGCAGCACCCGACTAGCGGGTTTCCCCCATGAGCAGTTCTTC	CASSTRLAGFPHEQFF
TRBV19	.	TRBD2	TRBJ2-1	TGTGCCAGTAGTATAGAGGGCGGGGGAAGTGAGCAGTTCTTC	CASSIEGGGSEQFF